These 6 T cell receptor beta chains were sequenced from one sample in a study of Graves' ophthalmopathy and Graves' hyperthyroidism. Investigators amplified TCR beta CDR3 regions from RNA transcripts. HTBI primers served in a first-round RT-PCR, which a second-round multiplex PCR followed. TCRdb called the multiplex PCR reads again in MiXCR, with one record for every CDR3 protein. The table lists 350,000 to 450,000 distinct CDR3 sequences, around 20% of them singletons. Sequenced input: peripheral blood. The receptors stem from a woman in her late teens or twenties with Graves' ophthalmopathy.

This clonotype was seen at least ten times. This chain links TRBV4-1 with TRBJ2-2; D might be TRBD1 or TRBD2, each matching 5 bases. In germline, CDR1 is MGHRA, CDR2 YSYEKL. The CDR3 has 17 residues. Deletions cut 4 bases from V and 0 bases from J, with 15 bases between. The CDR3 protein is CASSRKTGTSNTGELFF. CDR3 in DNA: TGCGCCAGCAGCCGCAAAACCGGGACCTCGAACACCGGGGAGCTGTTTTTT.

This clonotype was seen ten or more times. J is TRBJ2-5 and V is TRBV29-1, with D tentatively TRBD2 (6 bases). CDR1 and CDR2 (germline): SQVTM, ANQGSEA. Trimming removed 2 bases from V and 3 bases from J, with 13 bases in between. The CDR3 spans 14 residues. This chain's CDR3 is CSVERLAWEETQYF. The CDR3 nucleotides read TGCAGCGTTGAACGTCTAGCGTGGGAAGAGACCCAGTACTTC.

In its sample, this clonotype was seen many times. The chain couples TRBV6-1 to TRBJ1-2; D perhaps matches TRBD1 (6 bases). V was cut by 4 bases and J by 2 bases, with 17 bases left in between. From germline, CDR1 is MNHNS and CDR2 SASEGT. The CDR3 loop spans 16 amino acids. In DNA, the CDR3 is TGTGCCAGCAGTGGACCACAGGGCAGGGCAAACTATGGCTACACCTTC. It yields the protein CASSGPQGRANYGYTF.

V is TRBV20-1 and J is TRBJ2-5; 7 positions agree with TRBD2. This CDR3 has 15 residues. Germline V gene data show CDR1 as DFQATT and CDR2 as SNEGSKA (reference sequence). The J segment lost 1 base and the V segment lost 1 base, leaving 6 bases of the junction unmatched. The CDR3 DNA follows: TGCAGTGCTAGAGGTGTGGCTAGCGGCCAAGAGACCCAGTACTTC. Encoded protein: CSARGVASGQETQYF.

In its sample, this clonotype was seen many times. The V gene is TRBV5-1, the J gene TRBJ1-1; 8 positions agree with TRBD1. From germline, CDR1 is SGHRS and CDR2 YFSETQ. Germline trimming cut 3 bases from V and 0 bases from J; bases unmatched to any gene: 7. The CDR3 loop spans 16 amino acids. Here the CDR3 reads CASSSQRTGLNTEAFF. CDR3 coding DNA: TGCGCCAGCAGCTCCCAACGGACAGGGTTGAACACTGAAGCTTTCTTT.

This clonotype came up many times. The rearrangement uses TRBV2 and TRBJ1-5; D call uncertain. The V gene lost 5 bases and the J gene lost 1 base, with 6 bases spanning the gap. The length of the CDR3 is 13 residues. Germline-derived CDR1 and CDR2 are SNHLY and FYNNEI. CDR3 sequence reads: CASSTESNQPQHF. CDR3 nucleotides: TGTGCCAGCAGTACCGAAAGCAATCAGCCCCAGCATTTT. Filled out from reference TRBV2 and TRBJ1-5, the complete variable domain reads EPEVTQTPSHQVTQMGQEVILRCVPISNHLYFYWYRQILGQKVEFLVSFYNNEISEKSEIFDDQFSVERPDGSNFTLKIRSTKLEDSAMYFCASSTESNQPQHFGDGTRLSIL.